The 25 T cell receptor beta chains in this list originate from one sample, sequenced in a study of OX40 agonist ivuxolimab in advanced cancers. Measured with immunoSEQ multiplex PCR; TCRdb has only the in-frame clones, and not every one. The sample carries about 77,000 clones, around 82% recorded once. Here the sequenced sample was CD4+ or CD8+ T cells sorted from blood, taken in a trial of the OX40 agonist ivuxolimab. The source is an adult with an advanced solid tumor such as melanoma, head and neck, liver or kidney cancer.

The chain couples TRBV7-2 to TRBJ1-3, with 10 bases matching TRBD1. The CDR3 is 13 amino acids. Germline lookup yields CDR1 SGHTA and CDR2 FQGNSA. V shed 5 bases, J shed 7 bases, and the junction held 2 bases outside the gene matches. The CDR3 DNA sequence: TGTGCCAGCAGCGCGGGACAGGGGAACACCATATATTTT. Encoded protein: CASSAGQGNTIYF.

The rearrangement uses TRBV7-2 and TRBJ2-5, with TRBD2 identical over 12 bases. The CDR3 loop spans 15 amino acids. V shed 5 bases and J 3 bases; nucleotides not matched to a gene: 4. Germline values: CDR1 SGHTA, CDR2 FQGNSA. The CDR3 sequence is CASSIRTSGKETQYF. CDR3 DNA: TGTGCCAGCAGCATCCGGACTAGCGGGAAAGAGACCCAGTACTTC.

The V gene is TRBV5-4, the J gene TRBJ2-6; TRBD2 might be the D (5 bases). Germline V lookup: CDR1 SGHNT, CDR2 YYREEE (reference sequence). CDR3 length equals 15 residues. Trimming removed 4 bases at V and 2 bases at J, with 10 bases between. The CDR3 sequence is CASSRRVAGANVLTF. As DNA, the CDR3 is TGTGCCAGCAGCAGGCGGGTGGCTGGGGCCAACGTCCTGACTTTC. Drawing the rest from reference TRBV5-4 and TRBJ2-6, the complete variable domain is ETGVTQSPTHLIKTRGQQVTLRCSSQSGHNTVSWYQQALGQGPQFIFQYYREEENGRGNFPPRFSGLQFPNYSSELNVNALELDDSALYLCASSRRVAGANVLTFGAGSRLTVL.

This chain joins TRBV6-1 and TRBJ1-6; D possibly corresponds to TRBD1 (5 bases). This CDR3 is 15 amino acids long. Germline loops: CDR1 MNHNS, CDR2 SASEGT. The germline V and J ends were trimmed by 8 bases and 7 bases, with 18 bases remaining between them. The CDR3 DNA follows: TGTGCCAGCCGCAGTTGGGCGGGGGGAAATTCACCCCTCCACTTT. Residues: CASRSWAGGNSPLHF.

This CDR3 reads CATRESGQGAWSNQPQHF. The CDR3 nucleotides are TGTGCCACCAGGGAGTCGGGACAGGGGGCCTGGAGCAATCAGCCCCAGCATTTT. This chain links TRBV10-3 with TRBJ1-5, with 12 bases aligning to TRBD1. J gave up 1 base and V 10 bases, and 14 bases lay outside the gene matches. The CDR3 contains 18 residues. CDR1 and CDR2 from the germline V gene are ENHRY and SYGVKD.

The chain recombines TRBV4-2 with TRBJ1-2; no clear D gene. V gave up 0 bases and J gave up 6 bases, with 14 bases separating them. Germline lookup yields CDR1 LGHNA and CDR2 YNFKEQ. This CDR3 is built from 15 residues. CDR3 residues: CASSQDPAGGDGYTF. The CDR3 DNA sequence: TGTGCCAGCAGCCAAGATCCTGCAGGAGGTGATGGCTACACCTTC.

This chain connects TRBV9 to TRBJ2-1; 10 bases are a match to TRBD2. From germline, CDR1 is SGDLS and CDR2 YYNGEE. The V gene end was trimmed by 4 bases and the J gene end by 7 bases; junction bases not matched to a gene: 14. The CDR3 runs to 17 residues. The CDR3 reads CASSSPRPAGGRNEQFF. DNA for the CDR3: TGTGCCAGCAGCTCCCCCCGGCCAGCGGGAGGGCGGAATGAGCAGTTCTTC.

This rearrangement joins TRBV30 to TRBJ2-7, with D unclear. CDR1 is GTSNPN and CDR2 is SVGIG in the germline V gene (reference sequence). Trimming shortened V by 0 bases and J by 5 bases, and 11 bases separated the two germline ends. The CDR3 runs 13 residues. Here the CDR3 DNA reads TGTGCCTGGAGTGTAGTCGATAAAGACGAGCAGTACTTC. This sequence encodes CAWSVVDKDEQYF.

The chain is built from TRBV5-4 and TRBJ2-7; D is possibly TRBD1 (6 bases). Per germline, CDR1 SGHNT and CDR2 YYREEE (reference sequence). The V end lost 4 bases, the J end lost 7 bases, and 21 bases lay between the germline ends. The CDR3 runs to 15 residues. In DNA, the CDR3 is TGTGCCAGCAGCACAGAACAGGGAACTCATGGGGAGCAGTACTTC. Its protein is CASSTEQGTHGEQYF.

This clone was found once. V is TRBV2 and J is TRBJ2-7; no clear D. V gave up 1 base and J gave up 7 bases, with 5 bases separating them. This CDR3 has 11 residues. CDR1 and CDR2 from the germline V gene are SNHLY and FYNNEI. This CDR3 reads CASSEELEQYF. CDR3 sequence (DNA): TGTGCCAGCAGTGAAGAGTTGGAGCAGTACTTC.

The V gene is TRBV5-1, the J gene TRBJ2-3; 10 nucleotides agree with TRBD2. The CDR3 loop spans 17 amino acids. The V gene end was trimmed by 5 bases and the J gene end by 3 bases; junction bases not matched to a gene: 12. Germline V gene data show CDR1 as SGHRS and CDR2 as YFSETQ. CDR3 amino acids: CASRFTSGTPRTDTQYF. DNA of the CDR3: TGCGCCAGCAGGTTCACTAGCGGGACCCCTAGGACAGATACGCAGTATTTT.

This clone was picked up a small number of times. V is TRBV7-2 and J is TRBJ2-2; D not certain. Germline V gene lookup returns CDR1 SGHTA and CDR2 FQGNSA. The CDR3 contains 12 residues. V was cut by 5 bases and J by 4 bases, with 5 bases left in between. The CDR3 protein is CASSHFTGELFF. CDR3 nucleotides: TGTGCCAGCAGCCATTTCACCGGGGAGCTGTTTTTT.

This chain links TRBV6-1 with TRBJ1-2; the match to TRBD1 covers 8 bases. The CDR3 has 13 amino acids. V lost 2 bases, J lost 12 bases, and 8 bases stayed unmatched. Per the germline V gene, CDR1 is MNHNS and CDR2 is SASEGT. The CDR3 DNA is TGTGCCAGCAGTGAATATCTTCCAGGGGGCCACACCTTC. Protein: CASSEYLPGGHTF.

This clone appeared a few times. This rearrangement joins TRBV6-1 to TRBJ2-2; D could derive from TRBD1 or TRBD2 (5 bases each). Trimming took 3 bases from V and 6 from J, leaving 17 bases between them. Germline values: CDR1 MNHNS, CDR2 SASEGT. The CDR3 is 16 residues long. CDR3 loop: CASSDLRGAKAGELFF. Here the CDR3 DNA reads TGTGCCAGCAGTGATTTGAGGGGCGCGAAGGCCGGGGAGCTGTTTTTT.

The chain recombines TRBV2 with TRBJ2-3; 7 bases align to TRBD1. The V gene's germline CDR1 is SNHLY and CDR2 FYNNEI. With V trimmed by 4 bases and J by 8 bases, 6 bases remained unmatched. This CDR3 has 13 amino acids. This CDR3 is CASSGEGARTQYF. CDR3 nucleotide sequence: TGTGCCAGCAGTGGAGAGGGGGCGCGTACGCAGTATTTT.

This clone has a count of ten or more. The chain is built from TRBV7-2 and TRBJ2-7; no reliable D call. In germline, CDR1 is SGHTA, CDR2 FQGNSA. Deletions cut 1 base from V and 2 bases from J, with 9 bases between. The CDR3 consists of 14 residues. The CDR3 DNA reads TGTGCCAGCAGCTTAGTAGACTCCACCTACGAGCAGTACTTC. Amino acids: CASSLVDSTYEQYF.

V is TRBV14 and J is TRBJ2-1; 15 bases are a match to TRBD2. The CDR3 has 20 amino acids. The trim removed 1 base at V and 5 bases at J, leaving 12 bases unmatched. Germline V gene sequence: CDR1 SGHDN, CDR2 FVKESK. The CDR3 DNA sequence: TGTGCCAGCAGCCAAGGAATTCCGGGACTAGCGGGGGGCAACGACAATGAGCAGTTCTTC. The encoded protein is CASSQGIPGLAGGNDNEQFF.

The chain combines TRBV7-8 with TRBJ1-4, with 7 bases fitting TRBD1. J was trimmed by 8 bases and V by 6 bases; bases with no gene match: 6. The CDR3 length is 13 residues. Germline lookup yields CDR1 SGHVS and CDR2 FQNEAQ. CDR3 nucleotides: TGTGCCAGCAGTGATAAAGGGGGCGAAAAACTGTTTTTT. This codes for CASSDKGGEKLFF.

The chain couples TRBV29-1 to TRBJ2-3; D may be TRBD1 (6 bases). In germline, CDR1 is SQVTM, CDR2 ANQGSEA. The CDR3 is 13 residues long. Deletions cut 3 bases from V and 4 bases from J, with 11 bases between. The CDR3 nucleotides read TGCAGCGTTGAGGTCCAGGGGCCAGATACGCAGTATTTT. Translated: CSVEVQGPDTQYF.

The chain recombines TRBV6-5 with TRBJ1-4; tentatively, D is TRBD1 (6 bases). The V and J ends lost 6 bases and 8 bases respectively, with 16 bases between them. This CDR3 region has 14 residues. Germline CDR1 and CDR2: MNHEY and SVGAGI. The CDR3 reads CASRTGGWEEKLFF. Written as DNA, the CDR3 is TGTGCCAGCAGGACAGGAGGGTGGGAAGAAAAACTGTTTTTT.

The chain carries TRBV18 and TRBJ1-3; D is perhaps TRBD1 (5 bases). Per the germline V gene, CDR1 is KGHSH and CDR2 is LQKENI. The CDR3 consists of 14 residues. Trimming took off 6 bases at V and 0 bases at J, with 9 bases between the two ends. In DNA form, the CDR3 reads TGTGCCAGCTCTCAGGGAATCTCTGGAAACACCATATATTTT. This codes for CASSQGISGNTIYF.

The V and J genes are TRBV19 and TRBJ1-5; D gene unclear. The V end lost 6 bases, the J end lost 3 bases, and 15 bases lay between the germline ends. CDR1 is LNHDA, CDR2 SQIVND, per germline (reference sequence). The CDR3 is made up of 15 amino acids. This CDR3 is CASSLNHVNNQPQHF. For the CDR3, the DNA is TGTGCCAGTAGCCTCAATCACGTTAACAATCAGCCCCAGCATTTT.

This clone was seen once. This sequence joins TRBV5-4 and TRBJ2-5, with D maybe TRBD1 (5 bases). This CDR3 region has 15 residues. V dropped 1 base and J dropped 1 base, with 11 bases sitting between them. Germline loops: CDR1 SGHNT, CDR2 YYREEE (reference sequence). CDR3 sequence: CASSLRQGPQETQYF. CDR3 DNA sequence: TGTGCCAGCAGCTTGCGGCAGGGTCCCCAAGAGACCCAGTACTTC. The full variable domain, with the rest looked up from reference TRBV5-4 and TRBJ2-5, is ETGVTQSPTHLIKTRGQQVTLRCSSQSGHNTVSWYQQALGQGPQFIFQYYREEENGRGNFPPRFSGLQFPNYSSELNVNALELDDSALYLCASSLRQGPQETQYFGPGTRLLVL.

The CDR3 DNA sequence: TGTGCCAGCAGCTTAGGACTAGCGGGGGGATTATATGATACGCAGTATTTT. Encoded protein: CASSLGLAGGLYDTQYF. The V gene is TRBV7-2, the J gene TRBJ2-3; TRBD2 matches at 13 bases. With 1 base clipped from V and 6 bases from J, the junction kept 7 bases outside the gene matches. Germline CDR1 SGHTA, CDR2 FQGNSA. The CDR3 sequence is 17 residues long. Drawing the rest from reference TRBV7-2 and TRBJ2-3, the complete variable domain is GAGVSQSPSNKVTEKGKDVELRCDPISGHTALYWYRQSLGQGLEFLIYFQGNSAPDKSGLPSDRFSAERTGGSVSTLTIQRTQQEDSAVYLCASSLGLAGGLYDTQYFGPGTRLTVL.

The chain couples TRBV5-1 to TRBJ1-2; D gene unclear. The length of the CDR3 is 15 residues. Trimming removed 0 bases at V and 0 bases at J, with 9 bases between. The germline V gene encodes CDR1 SGHRS and CDR2 YFSETQ. CDR3: CASSLVAGPNYGYTF. Here the CDR3 DNA reads TGCGCCAGCAGCTTGGTGGCAGGTCCTAACTATGGCTACACCTTC.